Shown below are 19 T cell receptor beta chains from a single sample sequenced in a study of spatial heterogeneity in lung cancer. TCRdb re-called the 5' RACE reads through MiXCR, storing one row per CDR3 protein. The sample lists 110,000 or so distinct CDR3 sequences, 10% to 11% occurring once. Time point reported: blood at routine non-recurrence follow-up after resection. Sequencing used PBMCs, obtained at follow-up. These receptors were taken from a female donor with early-stage non-small cell lung cancer.

The V call is TRBV24-1, the J call TRBJ2-5, with D possibly being TRBD1 or TRBD2 (5 bases each). Germline V gene data show CDR1 as KGHDR and CDR2 as SFDVKD. V dropped 4 bases and J dropped 4 bases, with 15 bases sitting between them. The CDR3 length is 15 residues. The CDR3 reads CATSDEPGRRETQYF. The CDR3 DNA follows: TGTGCCACCAGTGACGAACCGGGACGACGAGAGACCCAGTACTTC.

The V call is TRBV6-2 or TRBV6-3, the J call TRBJ1-5; D unclear. CDR3 length: 13 amino acids. V was pared by 4 bases and J by 2 bases, with 6 bases between. CDR1 MNHEY and CDR2 SVGEGT come from the germline V gene. CDR3 sequence (DNA): TGTGCCAGCAGTTCCAGAGGCAATCAGCCCCAGCATTTT. Its translation is CASSSRGNQPQHF.

This clonotype was observed a handful of times. J is TRBJ2-3 and V is TRBV4-2; 7 nucleotides agree with TRBD2. The ends lost 5 bases at V and 4 bases at J; junction bases unmatched: 6. The CDR3 has 14 residues. CDR1 is LGHNA, CDR2 YNFKEQ, per germline. Here the CDR3 reads CASSDSSGPDTQYF. The CDR3 region has the DNA TGTGCCAGCAGCGATTCTAGCGGACCAGATACGCAGTATTTT.

The chain combines TRBV11-2 with TRBJ2-7, with a weak D call TRBD1 (5 bases). The germline gives CDR1 SGHAT, CDR2 FQNNGV. There are 12 residues in the CDR3. Trimming cost V 2 bases and J 7 bases, with 9 bases left between them. CDR3 amino acids: CASSLQGWEQYV. The DNA for the CDR3 is TGTGCCAGCAGCTTACAGGGCTGGGAGCAGTACGTC.

This clonotype was seen a few times. The V call is TRBV2, the J call TRBJ2-3; 11 nucleotides match TRBD2. The germline gives CDR1 SNHLY, CDR2 FYNNEI. V gave up 8 bases and J gave up 2 bases; unmatched junction bases: 15. The CDR3 runs 18 residues. The CDR3 DNA reads TGTGCCAGCCGCTATGACCTTTTTAGCGGGAGGGCCACAGATACGCAGTATTTT. Amino acid sequence: CASRYDLFSGRATDTQYF. The full variable domain, in which reference TRBV2 and TRBJ2-3 provide the parts outside the CDR3, is EPEVTQTPSHQVTQMGQEVILRCVPISNHLYFYWYRQILGQKVEFLVSFYNNEISEKSEIFDDQFSVERPDGSNFTLKIRSTKLEDSAMYFCASRYDLFSGRATDTQYFGPGTRLTVL.

The genes are TRBV5-1 and TRBJ2-1, with TRBD1 matching 12 bases. Germline CDR1 reads SGHRS; CDR2 reads YFSETQ. The CDR3 length is 16 residues. Losses at the gene ends were 3 bases for V and 4 bases for J; bases not matched to a gene: 5. CDR3 sequence (DNA): TGCGCCAGCAGCTGGGGACAGGGGGCTCCTTACAATGAGCAGTTCTTC. This encodes CASSWGQGAPYNEQFF.

This clonotype was observed a handful of times. This chain links TRBV12-3 or TRBV12-4 with TRBJ2-2, with 8 nucleotides matching TRBD2. With V trimmed by 2 bases and J by 2 bases, 1 base remained unmatched. The CDR3 spans 15 residues. The CDR3 spells CASSLRTSNTGELFF. The CDR3 DNA sequence: TGTGCCAGCAGTTTAAGGACTAGCAACACCGGGGAGCTGTTTTTT.

This clonotype was counted between two and nine times. The chain is built from TRBV28 and TRBJ2-5; unclear D gene. Germline loops: CDR1 MDHEN, CDR2 SYDVKM. V gave up 5 bases and J gave up 2 bases, with 15 bases separating them. The CDR3 totals 15 residues. Written as DNA, the CDR3 is TGTGCCAGCAGTCCCTCGGCAGCGCCGCAAGAGACCCAGTACTTC. Translation gives CASSPSAAPQETQYF.

Regarding this clonotype: A much more abundant neighbour one base away suggests this may be a read error. The chain couples TRBV12-3 or TRBV12-4 to TRBJ2-1; TRBD2 aligns across 7 bases. The CDR3 runs to 20 residues. J gave up 4 bases and V 5 bases, and 23 bases lay outside the gene matches. CDR3 residues: CASSLPTSRKPRGGYNEQFF. In DNA, the CDR3 is TGTGCCAGCAGTCTCCCGACTAGCAGGAAACCCCGGGGTGGTTACAATGAGCAGTTCTTC.

V and J are TRBV5-1 and TRBJ2-3; TRBD1 matches at 8 bases. Germline V CDR1 and CDR2: SGHRS, YFSETQ. Trimming took 6 bases from V and 3 from J; bases not matched to a gene: 12. The CDR3 totals 16 residues. CDR3 bases: TGCGCCAGCACCCCAGGACAGGGTTCGAGGACAGATACGCAGTATTTT. This gives the protein CASTPGQGSRTDTQYF.

The J gene is TRBJ1-6, the V gene TRBV19; 8 bases are a match to TRBD1. The CDR3 length is 15 residues. J gave up 10 bases and V 5 bases, and 10 bases lay outside the gene matches. The germline V gene encodes CDR1 LNHDA and CDR2 SQIVND (reference sequence). The CDR3 loop reads CASSGLGQGRSPLHF. CDR3 in DNA: TGTGCCAGTAGTGGCCTAGGACAGGGACGGTCACCCCTCCACTTT.

This clonotype came up a few times. The chain links TRBV3-1 to TRBJ2-5; no definite D call. The ends were cut back, 4 bases at V and 5 bases at J, with 20 bases in the middle. Germline V gene sequence: CDR1 LGHDT, CDR2 YNNKEL (reference sequence). The CDR3 extends over 16 amino acids. CDR3 sequence reads: CASSPPVVRVGETQYF. The DNA of the CDR3 is TGTGCCAGCAGCCCCCCGGTCGTACGGGTCGGGGAGACCCAGTACTTC.

This clonotype turned up a few times. The chain links TRBV7-8 to TRBJ2-1, with 12 bases matching TRBD1. The junction had 5 bases not matched to a gene; V was cut back by 8 bases and J by 9 bases. Germline CDR1 reads SGHVS; CDR2 reads FQNEAQ. The CDR3 extends over 13 amino acids. The DNA for the CDR3 is TGTGCCAGCTCCCGGGACAGGGGGCGTGAGCAGTTCTTC. This encodes CASSRDRGREQFF.

This clonotype was seen more than once but under ten times. The CDR3, as DNA: TGTGCCAGCGGGGGGCTTGCTAACTATGGCTACACCTTC. Protein product: CASGGLANYGYTF. V is TRBV2 and J is TRBJ1-2; D is possibly TRBD1 (6 bases). The CDR3 covers 13 residues. Trimming shortened V by 8 bases and J by 0 bases, and 10 bases separated the two germline ends. The germline CDR1 and CDR2 sequences are SNHLY and FYNNEI.

The V and J genes are TRBV7-8 and TRBJ2-5; D is perhaps TRBD1 or TRBD2 (6 bases each). Germline CDR1 SGHVS, CDR2 FQNEAQ. This CDR3 comprises 16 residues. V lost 5 bases, J lost 2 bases, and 18 bases lay in between. In DNA, the CDR3 is TGTGCCAGCAGCCTCAGGGGAGGAGCGGAACAAGAGACCCAGTACTTC. Its protein product is CASSLRGGAEQETQYF.

V gene TRBV6-6 combines with J gene TRBJ1-2, with D unclear. CDR3 size: 13 residues. V lost 5 bases and J lost 8, with 15 bases in between. The germline CDR1 and CDR2 sequences are MNHNY and SVGAGI (reference sequence). The CDR3 region is CASSRGDELGYTF. CDR3 bases: TGTGCCAGCAGTCGGGGAGACGAATTAGGCTACACCTTC.

This clonotype has ten or more counts. The V gene is TRBV3-1, the J gene TRBJ1-2, with unresolved D. The CDR3 sequence is 14 residues long. Trimming left V 1 base short and J 4 bases short, with 10 bases between. CDR1 and CDR2 from the germline V gene are LGHDT and YNNKEL (reference sequence). In DNA, the CDR3 is TGTGCCAGCAGCCAAGCGGAAGGGCTCTATGGCTACACCTTC. It encodes CASSQAEGLYGYTF.

This clonotype showed up just a few times. J is TRBJ2-1 and V is TRBV30; D gene ambiguous. V lost 1 base to trimming and J lost 4 bases, with 8 bases between them. The CDR3 sequence is 13 residues long. From germline, CDR1 is GTSNPN and CDR2 SVGIG (reference sequence). This CDR3 is CAWSGLDYNEQFF. The CDR3 coding sequence is TGTGCCTGGAGTGGGTTAGATTACAATGAGCAGTTCTTC.

V gene TRBV6-2 or TRBV6-3 combines with J gene TRBJ1-1, with 7 positions matching TRBD1. The germline V gene has CDR1 MNHEY and CDR2 SVGEGT. V lost 8 bases and J lost 4; bases outside the gene matches: 7. CDR3 length: 13 amino acids. This CDR3 reads CASGWTGGTEAFF. CDR3 coding DNA: TGTGCCAGCGGTTGGACAGGAGGCACTGAAGCTTTCTTT.